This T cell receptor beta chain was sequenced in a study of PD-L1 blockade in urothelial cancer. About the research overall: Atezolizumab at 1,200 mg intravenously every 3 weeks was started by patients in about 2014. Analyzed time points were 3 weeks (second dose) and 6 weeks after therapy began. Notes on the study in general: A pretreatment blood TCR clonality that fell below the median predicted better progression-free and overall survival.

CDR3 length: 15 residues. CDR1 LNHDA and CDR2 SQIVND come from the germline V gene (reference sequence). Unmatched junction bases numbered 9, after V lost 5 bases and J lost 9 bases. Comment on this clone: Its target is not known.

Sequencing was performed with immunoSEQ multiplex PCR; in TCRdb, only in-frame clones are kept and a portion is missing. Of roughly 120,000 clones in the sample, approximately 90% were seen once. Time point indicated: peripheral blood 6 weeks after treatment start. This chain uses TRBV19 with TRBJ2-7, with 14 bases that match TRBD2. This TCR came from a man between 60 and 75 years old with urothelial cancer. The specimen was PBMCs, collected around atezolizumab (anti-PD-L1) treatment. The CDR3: CASSSGLAGEAGQYF. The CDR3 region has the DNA TGTGCCAGTAGTTCGGGACTAGCGGGAGAAGCAGGGCAGTACTTC.